These 15 T cell receptor beta chains were all obtained from the same sample, sequenced in a study of blood T cell repertoires in COVID-19 (dated by TCRdb to between 2020 and 2021). Library construction relied on the immunoSEQ multiplex PCR assay. TCRdb carries this immuneACCESS record with in-frame sequences only. Its versions omit some clonotypes, under half of them owing to an unresolved V gene in the studies checked, with the rest unexplained. The sample profile shows around 310,000 clones; around 91% of them were found once. The ten largest make up 0.8% to 1.3% of the sample. Sequenced: peripheral blood. The source of these receptors is a woman between 35 and 50 years old with COVID-19, enrolled during active disease.

This chain connects TRBV7-2 to TRBJ1-1; D is possibly TRBD1 (6 bases). There are 15 residues in the CDR3. Trimming shortened V by 2 bases and J by 3 bases, and 13 bases separated the two germline ends. Per germline, CDR1 SGHTA and CDR2 FQGNSA. The CDR3, as DNA: TGTGCCAGCAGCTTACAGGGGCGATTGGACACTGAAGCTTTCTTT. Translated: CASSLQGRLDTEAFF.

This clone appeared a single time. The chain couples TRBV11-2 to TRBJ2-7; TRBD1 aligns across 7 bases. This CDR3 spans 14 amino acids. Germline-derived CDR1 and CDR2 are SGHAT and FQNNGV. V lost 0 bases to trimming and J lost 6 bases; unmatched junction nucleotides: 5. CDR3 DNA: TGTGCCAGCAGCTTAGAAAGGGGGCCCATCGAGCAGTACTTC. Its translation is CASSLERGPIEQYF.

The chain joins TRBV6-1 to TRBJ1-1; possible D gene TRBD1, 6 bases. Trimming shortened V by 1 base and J by 10 bases, and 13 bases separated the two germline ends. CDR1 is MNHNS, CDR2 SASEGT, per germline. The CDR3 is 13 residues long. CDR3 region: CASSEGGGLRAFF. DNA for the CDR3: TGTGCCAGCAGTGAAGGGGGGGGCCTTAGAGCTTTCTTT.

The DNA for the CDR3 is TGTGCCATCAATATGCGACTAGCGGACGAGCAGTACTTC. Amino acid sequence: CAINMRLADEQYF. The J gene is TRBJ2-7, the V gene TRBV10-3, with 9 bases that match TRBD2. CDR1 is ENHRY and CDR2 is SYGVKD in the germline V gene. The V gene end was trimmed by 7 bases and the J gene end by 5 bases; junction bases not matched to a gene: 6. CDR3 size: 13 residues.

The genes are TRBV28 and TRBJ1-6; 10 bases are shared with TRBD1. The germline V gene encodes CDR1 MDHEN and CDR2 SYDVKM. The CDR3 is 15 amino acids. V was clipped by 6 bases and J by 8 bases; unmatched bases: 7. This chain's CDR3 is CASSPAGTGDSPLHF. For the CDR3, the DNA is TGTGCCAGCAGCCCCGCGGGGACAGGGGATTCACCCCTCCACTTT.

The genes are TRBV6-2 or TRBV6-3 and TRBJ2-6; D gene ambiguous. Germline V gene data show CDR1 as MNHEY and CDR2 as SVGEGT. V was cut by 6 bases and J by 2 bases, with 11 bases left in between. This CDR3 contains 15 residues. The CDR3, as DNA: TGTGCCAGCAGCCCGATTCGGGCTGGGGCCAACGTCCTGACTTTC. It encodes CASSPIRAGANVLTF.

This chain connects TRBV28 to TRBJ1-1; D is possibly TRBD1 (6 bases). Germline CDR1 is MDHEN and CDR2 is SYDVKM. Deletions cut 5 bases from V and 1 base from J, with 14 bases between. CDR3 length: 15 amino acids. This CDR3 is CASSPRTVPNTEAFF. In DNA form, the CDR3 reads TGTGCCAGCAGTCCCCGGACAGTTCCGAACACTGAAGCTTTCTTT.

Concerning this clone itself: Other DNA sequences within the sample encode an identical CDR3. The J gene is TRBJ2-5, the V gene TRBV19; D unclear. The CDR3 is made up of 13 amino acids. The germline V gene encodes CDR1 LNHDA and CDR2 SQIVND (reference sequence). Trimming cost V 3 bases and J 2 bases, with 7 bases left between them. The CDR3 coding sequence is TGTGCCAGTAGTATCGCAGGTCAAGAGACCCAGTACTTC. It specifies CASSIAGQETQYF.

This clone was counted a single time. The V and J genes are TRBV28 and TRBJ2-7; 10 positions match TRBD2. The V segment lost 5 bases and the J segment 2 bases; nucleotides outside the gene matches: 12. Germline V gene sequence: CDR1 MDHEN, CDR2 SYDVKM. This CDR3 has 17 residues. CDR3 DNA sequence: TGTGCCAGCAGTGCGAACTTACTAGCGGGATTAGCCTACGAGCAGTACTTC. Translation gives CASSANLLAGLAYEQYF.

The table lists this clone with a count of one. The chain employs TRBV5-6 and TRBJ2-7; TRBD1 matches at 9 bases. The CDR3 is made up of 14 amino acids. V lost 4 bases to trimming and J lost 5 bases; unmatched junction nucleotides: 7. Per the germline V gene, CDR1 is SGHDT and CDR2 is YYEEEE. The CDR3 spells CASSQDRGLDEQYF. CDR3 sequence (DNA): TGTGCCAGCAGCCAGGACAGGGGTCTCGACGAGCAGTACTTC. Full variable domain (outside the CDR3, taken from reference TRBV5-6 and TRBJ2-7): DAGVTQSPTHLIKTRGQQVTLRCSPKSGHDTVSWYQQALGQGPQFIFQYYEEEERQRGNFPDRFSGHQFPNYSSELNVNALLLGDSALYLCASSQDRGLDEQYFGPGTRLTVT.

This sequence joins TRBV6-5 and TRBJ2-3; D is unresolved. From germline, CDR1 is MNHEY and CDR2 SVGAGI. V gave up 9 bases and J gave up 0 bases, with 7 bases separating them. This CDR3 contains 12 residues. The CDR3 bases are TGTGCCAGTGGTACTAGCACAGATACGCAGTATTTT. Translated: CASGTSTDTQYF.

The chain links TRBV6-2 or TRBV6-3 to TRBJ2-1, with D possibly TRBD2 on 6 matching bases. Germline CDR1 reads MNHEY; CDR2 reads SVGEGT. Trimming left V 0 bases short and J 3 bases short, with 9 bases between. CDR3 length: 15 residues. CDR3 region: CASSYSRDRYNEQFF. CDR3 bases: TGTGCCAGCAGTTACTCGCGGGACCGCTACAATGAGCAGTTCTTC.

The gene calls are TRBV29-1 and TRBJ1-6, with a tentative D call TRBD1 (5 bases). Trimming stripped 7 bases from V and 7 bases from J, with 14 bases between. Germline CDR1 and CDR2: SQVTM and ANQGSEA. The CDR3 extends over 13 amino acids. As DNA, the CDR3 is TGCAGCGGTCAAAGGGACTTCAATTCACCCCTCCACTTT. It specifies CSGQRDFNSPLHF.

This clone was counted ten times or more. The genes are TRBV4-2 and TRBJ1-4; 9 bases line up with TRBD1. CDR1 and CDR2 (germline): LGHNA, YNFKEQ. J was trimmed by 4 bases and V by 1 base; bases with no gene match: 1. The CDR3 extends over 15 amino acids. The DNA of the CDR3 is TGTGCCAGCAGCCAAGGGACAGGGGATAATGAAAAACTGTTTTTT. Its protein is CASSQGTGDNEKLFF.

The CDR3 sequence is CASSPNLIDTQYF. CDR3 in DNA: TGTGCCAGCAGCCCTAACCTCATAGATACGCAGTATTTT. V is TRBV11-3 and J is TRBJ2-3; D remains unclear. The V gene lost 5 bases and the J gene lost 5 bases, with 11 bases spanning the gap. Germline V gives CDR1 SGHNT, CDR2 YENEEA. The CDR3 totals 13 residues.